This T cell receptor beta chain was captured in a study of cytomegalovirus exposure and HLA in healthy donors. Primers included in the PCR were 60 Vbeta and 13 Jbeta primers. Original processing notes: A later analysis tallied 87 million or so unique TCR beta chains, 9.5 million to 14 million of them shared. Clones were read by immunoSEQ multiplex PCR, and TCRdb kept only the in-frame ones, dropping some. Clonal size and the V and J genes are those of that table, whereas D and trimming came from the DNA. The table records 43,000 or so clones, 50% to 75% of them present only once. Comment on this clone: Its target is unknown.

The germline V gene has CDR1 SEHNR and CDR2 FQNEAQ (reference sequence). The CDR3 sequence is 15 residues long. Trimming stripped 5 bases from V and 3 bases from J, with 16 bases between. Study-wide findings and caveats: A later analysis linked a missense variant in DCLRE1C to the trimming of TCR beta V and J genes. Several V segments, TRBV6-2 and TRBV6-3 among them, could not be told apart and were dropped.

The sequencing input was PBMCs. The gene calls are TRBV7-9 and TRBJ1-2; D may be TRBD1 (6 bases). This sequence was found in a human donor in good health. For the CDR3, the DNA is TGTGCCAGCAGCATCCTCGGGACAAAGGACTATGGCTACACCTTC. It encodes CASSILGTKDYGYTF.